Following are 32 T cell receptor beta chains from one sample sequenced in a study of CD8 T cells in Susac syndrome. An input of about 0.5 to 1 ug of RNA was subjected to reverse transcription using random hexamers. MiXCR, applied by TCRdb to the immunoSEQ multiplex PCR reads, yields one record per CDR3 protein. The sample yields some 240,000 distinct CDR3 sequences, about 96% seen once. Sequencing was done on a sample of CD4+ T cells from PBMCs. The receptors come from a human donor with Susac syndrome.

This chain links TRBV2 with TRBJ1-2, with TRBD1 matching 7 bases. J lost 4 bases, V lost 8 bases, and 4 bases had no gene match. This CDR3 spans 12 amino acids. The germline gives CDR1 SNHLY, CDR2 FYNNEI. CDR3 region: CASHYRGYGYTF. In DNA, the CDR3 is TGTGCCAGCCACTACAGGGGCTATGGCTACACCTTC.

The rearrangement joins TRBV6-2 or TRBV6-3 to TRBJ1-1; 8 bases map to TRBD1. CDR3 length: 17 amino acids. In germline, CDR1 is MNHEY, CDR2 SVGEGT. The junction had 9 bases not matched to a gene; V was cut back by 0 bases and J by 3 bases. DNA for the CDR3: TGTGCCAGCAGTTACTCAATAATGACAGGGGCCGACACTGAAGCTTTCTTT. It specifies CASSYSIMTGADTEAFF.

CDR3 amino acids: CASSVESRGDTEAFF. CDR3 DNA sequence: TGTGCCAGCAGCGTAGAGAGCCGAGGGGACACTGAAGCTTTCTTT. The chain carries TRBV9 and TRBJ1-1; weak D call: TRBD1 (5 bases). The length of the CDR3 is 15 residues. Trimming removed 0 bases from V and 3 bases from J, with 12 bases in between. The germline gives CDR1 SGDLS, CDR2 YYNGEE.

This chain joins TRBV2 and TRBJ2-1; 9 bases map to TRBD2. Germline CDR1 SNHLY, CDR2 FYNNEI. With 3 bases clipped from V and 4 bases from J, the junction kept 10 bases outside the gene matches. This CDR3 region has 17 residues. In DNA, the CDR3 is TGTGCCAGCAGTGATACGTGGGTAGCGGGAGTATACAATGAGCAGTTCTTC. The encoded protein is CASSDTWVAGVYNEQFF.

This rearrangement joins TRBV20-1 to TRBJ1-3; tentative D call: TRBD1 (6 bases). CDR1 DFQATT and CDR2 SNEGSKA come from the germline V gene (reference sequence). The V end lost 3 bases, the J end lost 4 bases, and 13 bases lay between the germline ends. This CDR3 has 14 residues. CDR3 sequence (DNA): TGCAGTGCTAGCCCAGGGGACTTCGGAAACACCATATATTTT. This sequence encodes CSASPGDFGNTIYF.

This clonotype has only a few counts. The chain uses TRBV3-1 and TRBJ2-1, with TRBD1 matching over 7 bases. Per germline, CDR1 LGHDT and CDR2 YNNKEL (reference sequence). This CDR3 is built from 13 residues. The V and J ends lost 5 bases and 7 bases, in that order; junction bases with no gene match: 5. The CDR3 spells CASSLSGGNEQFF. CDR3 DNA sequence: TGTGCCAGCAGCTTGTCAGGGGGAAATGAGCAGTTCTTC.

The rearrangement uses TRBV7-2 and TRBJ2-3; tentative D call: TRBD1 (5 bases). Germline V gene data show CDR1 as SGHTA and CDR2 as FQGNSA. V was pared by 2 bases and J by 2 bases, with 8 bases between. This CDR3 is built from 14 residues. In DNA, the CDR3 is TGTGCCAGCAGCTTACAGGGCTACACAGATACGCAGTATTTT. Protein: CASSLQGYTDTQYF.

CDR3 protein: CASSQRTPGTENTGELFF. The CDR3 DNA is TGTGCCAGCTCACAGCGAACACCCGGGACAGAGAACACCGGGGAGCTGTTTTTT. The gene calls are TRBV18 and TRBJ2-2; 7 nucleotides match TRBD1. V lost 4 bases and J lost 1; bases outside the gene matches: 12. Per the germline V gene, CDR1 is KGHSH and CDR2 is LQKENI. CDR3 length: 18 residues.

V and J are TRBV20-1 and TRBJ2-5; D is uncertain. The CDR3 is 14 amino acids. V lost 5 bases to trimming and J lost 2 bases, with 15 bases between them. The germline gives CDR1 DFQATT, CDR2 SNEGSKA (reference sequence). CDR3 loop: CSASRGEAQETQYF. As DNA, the CDR3 is TGCAGTGCTTCTAGAGGAGAGGCTCAAGAGACCCAGTACTTC.

The chain combines TRBV24-1 with TRBJ2-5, with 7 bases matching TRBD1. The CDR3 covers 14 residues. J lost 3 bases, V lost 5 bases, and 5 bases had no gene match. In germline, CDR1 is KGHDR, CDR2 SFDVKD. In DNA, the CDR3 is TGTGCCACCAGTGCAGGGGGATCTGAAGAGACCCAGTACTTC. This gives the protein CATSAGGSEETQYF.

The chain combines TRBV20-1 with TRBJ1-5, with D possibly TRBD1 on 5 matching bases. The length of the CDR3 is 13 residues. Looked up from germline, CDR1 is DFQATT and CDR2 is SNEGSKA (reference sequence). Deletions cut 4 bases from V and 7 bases from J, with 14 bases between. The CDR3 loop reads CSATPTGGQPQHF. The CDR3 DNA sequence: TGCAGTGCTACCCCCACGGGGGGGCAGCCCCAGCATTTT.

This clonotype showed up just once. V usage is TRBV10-3 and J usage is TRBJ2-7; 8 nucleotides match TRBD1. Germline V gene sequence: CDR1 ENHRY, CDR2 SYGVKD. The junction had 9 bases not matched to a gene; V was cut back by 0 bases and J by 5 bases. The CDR3 is 16 amino acids. The CDR3 is CAISESKQGALHEQYF. CDR3 coding DNA: TGTGCCATCAGTGAGTCGAAGCAGGGGGCCCTACACGAGCAGTACTTC.

The rearrangement links TRBV29-1 to TRBJ2-3; D remains unclear. There are 14 residues in the CDR3. Between the trimmed V and J ends, which lost 4 bases and 0 bases, there was a span of 11 bases. CDR1 is SQVTM, CDR2 ANQGSEA, per germline. CDR3 protein: CSVVSGFSTDTQYF. For the CDR3, the DNA is TGCAGCGTTGTTTCTGGGTTTAGCACAGATACGCAGTATTTT.

The chain is built from TRBV27 and TRBJ2-1; D ambiguous. This CDR3 region has 13 residues. Germline-derived CDR1 and CDR2 are MNHEY and SMNVEV (reference sequence). The V end was cut by 5 bases, the J end by 0 bases, with 5 bases between. The CDR3 spells CASSRSSYNEQFF. In DNA form, the CDR3 reads TGTGCCAGCAGTCGAAGCTCCTACAATGAGCAGTTCTTC.

The rearrangement links TRBV18 to TRBJ1-4; TRBD1 aligns across 7 bases. Trimming removed 5 bases from V and 8 bases from J; junction bases left unmatched: 5. CDR1 KGHSH and CDR2 LQKENI come from the germline V gene. The CDR3 runs 13 residues. The CDR3 coding sequence is TGTGCCAGCTCAACCGAACAGGGGGAAAAACTGTTTTTT. This encodes CASSTEQGEKLFF.

The chain employs TRBV30 and TRBJ1-5; D is ambiguous. Trimming stripped 1 base from V and 4 bases from J, with 5 bases between. The CDR3 consists of 12 residues. Germline V lookup: CDR1 GTSNPN, CDR2 SVGIG (reference sequence). The CDR3 DNA is TGTGCCTGGAGTGCTGGTAATCAGCCCCAGCATTTT. Translating gives CAWSAGNQPQHF. Together with reference TRBV30 and TRBJ1-5, the CDR3 gives the full variable domain: SQTIHQWPATLVQPVGSPLSLECTVEGTSNPNLYWYRQAAGRGLQLLFYSVGIGQISSEVPQNLSASRPQDRQFILSSKKLLLSDSGFYLCAWSAGNQPQHFGDGTRLSIL.

V gene TRBV4-2 combines with J gene TRBJ1-1; D is possibly TRBD1 (5 bases). Germline CDR1 LGHNA, CDR2 YNFKEQ. The CDR3 spans 15 residues. Trimming left V 1 base short and J 1 base short, with 10 bases between. The CDR3 sequence: CASSQAPGPNTEAFF. Written as DNA, the CDR3 is TGTGCCAGCAGCCAAGCCCCAGGGCCGAACACTGAAGCTTTCTTT.

This chain joins TRBV9 and TRBJ2-7; TRBD2 agrees at 9 bases. The CDR3 totals 15 residues. V lost 3 bases to trimming and J lost 6 bases; unmatched junction nucleotides: 10. Germline lookup yields CDR1 SGDLS and CDR2 YYNGEE. CDR3 protein: CASSALSGREGEQYF. CDR3 DNA sequence: TGTGCCAGCAGCGCTCTTAGCGGGAGAGAAGGCGAGCAGTACTTC.

The J gene is TRBJ1-1, the V gene TRBV30; D is undetermined. The germline V gene encodes CDR1 GTSNPN and CDR2 SVGIG (reference sequence). The CDR3 is 10 amino acids. The ends were cut back, 5 bases at V and 5 bases at J, with 6 bases in the middle. As DNA, the CDR3 is TGTGCCTGGGGGCGGACTGAAGCTTTCTTT. This translates into CAWGRTEAFF.

V gene TRBV11-2 combines with J gene TRBJ2-1; possible D gene TRBD2, 6 bases. This CDR3 spans 12 amino acids. V gave up 4 bases and J gave up 8 bases, with 9 bases separating them. CDR1 SGHAT and CDR2 FQNNGV come from the germline V gene. The CDR3 coding sequence is TGTGCCAGCAGCTCCTGGGAGGATGAGCAGTTCTTC. Amino acid sequence: CASSSWEDEQFF.

The J gene is TRBJ2-5, the V gene TRBV6-6; perhaps D is TRBD1 or TRBD2 (5 bases each). The CDR3 length is 15 residues. Germline assignment: CDR1 MNHNY and CDR2 SVGAGI (reference sequence). The ends were cut back, 0 bases at V and 4 bases at J, with 12 bases in the middle. The CDR3: CASSYSGTPPETQYF. In nucleotides, the CDR3 is TGTGCCAGCAGTTACTCCGGGACGCCACCAGAGACCCAGTACTTC.

The chain carries TRBV30 and TRBJ1-3, with a tentative D call TRBD1 (5 bases). V was trimmed by 4 bases and J by 0 bases, leaving 22 bases between them. CDR1 is GTSNPN and CDR2 is SVGIG in the germline V gene (reference sequence). The CDR3 has 18 residues. The CDR3 DNA reads TGTGCCTGGAATCCTTGGACGGCCGGGGGGATCTCTGGAAACACCATATATTTT. Encoded protein: CAWNPWTAGGISGNTIYF.

V is TRBV6-6 and J is TRBJ2-3; 8 bases align to TRBD1. V lost 5 bases, J lost 2 bases, and 6 bases stayed unmatched. Germline V gene data show CDR1 as MNHNY and CDR2 as SVGAGI (reference sequence). This CDR3 spans 15 amino acids. CDR3 region: CASSPTGATTDTQYF. CDR3 in DNA: TGTGCCAGCAGTCCGACAGGGGCGACCACAGATACGCAGTATTTT.

This chain uses TRBV10-3 with TRBJ2-5; maybe TRBD2 (6 bases). The CDR3 is 14 amino acids. Germline values: CDR1 ENHRY, CDR2 SYGVKD. V was cut by 7 bases and J by 0 bases, with 12 bases left in between. CDR3 sequence: CAITSGLNQETQYF. CDR3 in DNA: TGTGCCATCACCAGCGGACTAAACCAAGAGACCCAGTACTTC.

This chain joins TRBV29-1 and TRBJ2-1; D possibly corresponds to TRBD1 (7 bases). CDR3 length: 15 residues. Trimming took off 4 bases at V and 7 bases at J, with 20 bases between the two ends. CDR1 is SQVTM and CDR2 is ANQGSEA in the germline V gene. This CDR3 is CSVGRGQSLLNEQFF. The CDR3 bases are TGCAGCGTTGGGAGGGGGCAATCCCTCCTAAATGAGCAGTTCTTC.

This clonotype was observed once. The chain couples TRBV11-3 to TRBJ2-7, with D possibly called TRBD1 or TRBD2 (5 bases each). V lost 8 bases and J 6 bases, leaving 26 bases between the germline ends. The germline CDR1 and CDR2 sequences are SGHNT and YENEEA. This CDR3 comprises 16 residues. CDR3 loop: CASGKGPIGVGPEQYF. DNA of the CDR3: TGTGCCAGCGGGAAGGGACCAATTGGTGTGGGTCCCGAGCAGTACTTC.

The chain couples TRBV5-1 to TRBJ1-1; TRBD1 aligns across 11 bases. Germline V gene lookup returns CDR1 SGHRS and CDR2 YFSETQ. The CDR3 covers 14 residues. Trimming took 4 bases from V and 5 from J; bases not matched to a gene: 4. This chain's CDR3 is CASSAGTGGTEAFF. The DNA for the CDR3 is TGCGCCAGCAGCGCCGGGACAGGGGGAACTGAAGCTTTCTTT. The entire variable domain, with the rest obtained from reference TRBV5-1 and TRBJ1-1, is as follows: KAGVTQTPRYLIKTRGQQVTLSCSPISGHRSVSWYQQTPGQGLQFLFEYFSETQRNKGNFPGRFSGRQFSNSRSEMNVSTLELGDSALYLCASSAGTGGTEAFFGQGTRLTVV.

This chain connects TRBV9 to TRBJ1-1; no clear D. The CDR3 has 14 amino acids. V dropped 3 bases and J dropped 4 bases, with 13 bases sitting between them. Germline loops: CDR1 SGDLS, CDR2 YYNGEE. CDR3 sequence (DNA): TGTGCCAGCAGCGAAAGGGTCTGGGGCACTGAAGCTTTCTTT. This encodes CASSERVWGTEAFF.

The V and J genes are TRBV4-1 and TRBJ2-6, with D perhaps TRBD1 or TRBD2 (5 bases each). V was pared by 2 bases and J by 4 bases, with 24 bases between. The CDR3 is 20 residues long. Germline-derived CDR1 and CDR2 are MGHRA and YSYEKL. The CDR3 bases are TGCGCCAGCAGCCAATTCAGGTTGGGACCCCCGGTGTCCGGGGCCAACGTCCTGACTTTC. This sequence encodes CASSQFRLGPPVSGANVLTF.

This sequence joins TRBV7-9 and TRBJ2-4; 9 bases agree with TRBD1. Unmatched junction bases numbered 7, after V lost 5 bases and J lost 8 bases. Germline CDR1 reads SEHNR; CDR2 reads FQNEAQ (reference sequence). CDR3 size: 14 residues. The CDR3 sequence is CASSPNRGRDIQYF. CDR3 bases: TGTGCCAGCAGCCCAAACAGGGGGCGGGACATTCAGTACTTC.

In regard to this clonotype: At one boundary the junction diverges from the germline segment, which might be a read error. J is TRBJ2-1 and V is TRBV5-1; maybe TRBD1 (6 bases). Looked up from germline, CDR1 is SGHRS and CDR2 is YFSETQ. The CDR3 spans 14 residues. CDR3 in DNA: TGCGCCAGCAACTTGGGGGCCGGGGCCAATGAGCAGTTCTTC. It encodes CASNLGAGANEQFF.

This clonotype was observed once. This chain connects TRBV29-1 to TRBJ1-5; 8 bases agree with TRBD1. Unmatched junction bases numbered 6, after V lost 7 bases and J lost 4 bases. This CDR3 region has 13 residues. Germline V gives CDR1 SQVTM, CDR2 ANQGSEA. The DNA of the CDR3 is TGCAGCGCCCAGACAGGGGCGAATCAGCCCCAGCATTTT. As protein: CSAQTGANQPQHF.